Shown below are 10 T cell receptor beta chains from a single sample sequenced in a study of blood T cell repertoires in COVID-19. Clones were read by immunoSEQ multiplex PCR, and TCRdb kept only the in-frame ones, dropping some. The table includes approximately 290,000 clones, about nine tenths detected once. Sample: peripheral blood. The receptors here all came from a woman younger than 45 with COVID-19, enrolled during active disease.

V and J are TRBV6-5 and TRBJ1-5; D is possibly TRBD1 (6 bases). The germline CDR1 and CDR2 sequences are MNHEY and SVGAGI. V lost 9 bases and J 1 base, leaving 13 bases between the germline ends. The CDR3 spans 14 residues. The CDR3 reads CASATGYSNQPQHF. The CDR3 DNA reads TGTGCCAGTGCCACAGGGTACAGCAATCAGCCCCAGCATTTT.

The chain joins TRBV24-1 to TRBJ2-1; 9 bases match TRBD2. The CDR3 has 16 amino acids. Germline assignment: CDR1 KGHDR and CDR2 SFDVKD. V trimming: 4 bases; J trimming: 1 base; junction bases outside the gene matches: 4. The CDR3 nucleotides are TGTGCCACCAGTGAGCCTAGCGGGGAATCCTACAATGAGCAGTTCTTC. This translates into CATSEPSGESYNEQFF.

This chain connects TRBV24-1 to TRBJ2-5; 9 bases align to TRBD1. In germline, CDR1 is KGHDR, CDR2 SFDVKD. V shed 3 bases and J 3 bases; nucleotides not matched to a gene: 7. The CDR3 spans 16 residues. The CDR3 protein is CATSDPSTGGEETQYF. As DNA, the CDR3 is TGTGCCACCAGTGATCCCTCGACAGGGGGGGAAGAGACCCAGTACTTC.

The chain employs TRBV5-1 and TRBJ2-1, with 10 bases lining up with TRBD2. V dropped 0 bases and J dropped 0; count of bases not matched to a gene: 12. This CDR3 has 20 amino acids. From germline, CDR1 is SGHRS and CDR2 YFSETQ. CDR3 residues: CASSLAVSSGGLSSYNEQFF. The CDR3 DNA reads as TGCGCCAGCAGCTTGGCCGTGTCTAGCGGGGGCCTAAGCTCCTACAATGAGCAGTTCTTC.

V usage is TRBV6-5 and J usage is TRBJ1-2, with 7 bases lining up with TRBD1. The CDR3 loop spans 14 amino acids. Unmatched junction bases numbered 7, after V lost 5 bases and J lost 4 bases. Germline V gives CDR1 MNHEY, CDR2 SVGAGI. The CDR3 here is CASSRTGAGYGYTF. DNA for the CDR3: TGTGCCAGCAGTCGAACAGGGGCAGGCTATGGCTACACCTTC.

V and J are TRBV18 and TRBJ2-5, with 11 bases matching TRBD2. This CDR3 has 17 residues. CDR1 and CDR2 (germline): KGHSH, LQKENI. Trimming cost V 3 bases and J 2 bases; bases outside gene matches: 8. DNA of the CDR3: TGTGCCAGCTCACCCCCGAGGGGACTAGCGGCTCAAGAGACCCAGTACTTC. Residues: CASSPPRGLAAQETQYF.

This clone has a single count. The J gene is TRBJ1-1, the V gene TRBV3-1 (or the pseudogene TRBV3-2); D is unresolved. CDR1 and CDR2 (germline): LGHDT, YNNKEL (reference sequence). This CDR3 spans 13 amino acids. With 2 bases removed from V and 1 base from J, the gap between germline ends came to 5 bases. CDR3 region: CASSQIRNTEAFF. Written as DNA, the CDR3 is TGTGCCAGCAGCCAAATCCGGAACACTGAAGCTTTCTTT.

The chain carries TRBV5-1 and TRBJ1-6; D is uncertain. V was trimmed by 1 base and J by 8 bases, leaving 7 bases between them. The CDR3 covers 13 residues. Germline V gene lookup returns CDR1 SGHRS and CDR2 YFSETQ. In nucleotides, the CDR3 is TGCGCCAGCAGCTTGTTGCGGGATTCACCCCTCCACTTT. Its translation is CASSLLRDSPLHF.

The chain links TRBV7-9 to TRBJ1-2; 7 bases align to TRBD1. Germline V CDR1 and CDR2: SEHNR, FQNEAQ (reference sequence). The junction had 4 bases not matched to a gene; V was cut back by 2 bases and J by 7 bases. The CDR3 extends over 13 amino acids. This CDR3 is CASSLTTGIGYTF. In DNA form, the CDR3 reads TGTGCCAGCAGCTTAACGACAGGGATTGGCTACACCTTC.

This clone was detected only a few times. This rearrangement joins TRBV24-1 to TRBJ1-2, with D possibly TRBD1 on 6 matching bases. Trimming shortened V by 3 bases and J by 7 bases, and 11 bases separated the two germline ends. The CDR3 spans 13 residues. Germline V gives CDR1 KGHDR, CDR2 SFDVKD. The CDR3 spells CATSDTGMGGYTF. The CDR3 region has the DNA TGTGCCACCAGTGATACAGGGATGGGTGGCTACACCTTC.